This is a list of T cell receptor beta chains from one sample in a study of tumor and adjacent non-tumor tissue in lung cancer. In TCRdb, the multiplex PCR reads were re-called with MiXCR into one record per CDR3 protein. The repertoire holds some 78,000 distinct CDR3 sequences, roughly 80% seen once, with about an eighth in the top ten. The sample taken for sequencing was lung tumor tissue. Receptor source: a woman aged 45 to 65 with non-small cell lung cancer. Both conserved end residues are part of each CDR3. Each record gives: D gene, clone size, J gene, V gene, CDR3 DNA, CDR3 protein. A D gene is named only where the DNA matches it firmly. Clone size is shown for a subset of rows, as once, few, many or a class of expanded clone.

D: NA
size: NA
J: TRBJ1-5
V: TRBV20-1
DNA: TGCAGTGCTAGAGACCAGCGGCAGGGTATTCAGCCCCAACATTTT
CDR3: CSARDQRQGIQPQHF

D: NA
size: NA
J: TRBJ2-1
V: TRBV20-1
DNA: TGCAGTGCTAGAGGGGTCATAGATGAGCAGTTCTTC
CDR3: CSARGVIDEQFF

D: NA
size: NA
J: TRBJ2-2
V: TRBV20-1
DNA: TGCAGTGCTAGAGATAATGGGGGAGACCACGGGGAGCTGTTTTTT
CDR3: CSARDNGGDHGELFF

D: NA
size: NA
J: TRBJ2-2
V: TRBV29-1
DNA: NA
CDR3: CTVGPGANTWELFF

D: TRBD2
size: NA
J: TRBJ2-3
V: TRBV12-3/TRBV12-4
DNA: TGTGCCAGCAGTTTAGATACTAGCGGATCCACAGATACGTGGAATTTT
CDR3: CASSLDTSGSTDTWNF

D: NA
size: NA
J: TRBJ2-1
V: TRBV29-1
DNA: TGCAGCGTGGTGTGGGGGCACAGGGATCAGCAGTTCTTC
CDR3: CSVVWGHRDQQFF

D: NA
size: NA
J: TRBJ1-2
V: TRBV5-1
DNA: TGCGCCAGCAACTTGTTGGGCACAACCGATGATGGTTACACCTTC
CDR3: CASNLLGTTDDGYTF

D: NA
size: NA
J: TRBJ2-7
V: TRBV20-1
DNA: TGCAGTGTTAGAGATGTCGGTAGCTCCTACGAGCAGTATTTC
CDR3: CSVRDVGSSYEQYF

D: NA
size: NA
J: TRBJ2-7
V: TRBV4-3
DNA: TGCGTCAGCAGCCTAGGGCAGGGCTTGAAGCAGTACTTC
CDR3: CVSSLGQGLKQYF

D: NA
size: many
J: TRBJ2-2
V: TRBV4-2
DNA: TGTGCCAGCAGCCAAGCTCTCAACAGGGCCGGGGAGCTGTTTTTT
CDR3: CASSQALNRAGELFF

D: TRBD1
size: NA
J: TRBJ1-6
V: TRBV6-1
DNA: TGTGCCAGTAACCCCCCGGGACAGCAAAATTCACCCCTCCACTTT
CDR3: CASNPPGQQNSPLHF

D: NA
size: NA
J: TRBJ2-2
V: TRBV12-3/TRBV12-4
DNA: TGTGCCAACACAAACACCGGGGAGCTGTTTTTT
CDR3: CANTNTGELFF

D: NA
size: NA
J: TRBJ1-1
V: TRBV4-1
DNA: TGCGCTAGCAGCCAACATCGTTACAGGGCGAACACTAAAGCTTTCTTT
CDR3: CASSQHRYRANTKAFF

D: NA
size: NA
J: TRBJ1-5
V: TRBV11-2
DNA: TGTACCAACAGCATGCGACCCGATCAGCCCCAGCATTTT
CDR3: CTNSMRPDQPQHF

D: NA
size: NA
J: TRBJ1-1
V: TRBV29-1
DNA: TGTAGCGTTAGACAGGTTTTTTTGACTGAAGCTTTCTTT
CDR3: CSVRQVFLTEAFF

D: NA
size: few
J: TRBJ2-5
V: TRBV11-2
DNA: TGTACCAGCAGTGACGCAGGTGTAGAGACTCAGTACTTC
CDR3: CTSSDAGVETQYF

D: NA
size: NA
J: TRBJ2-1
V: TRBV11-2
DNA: TGTGTCAGCACCCCAGAGGGCGGGCGAAGTTCCTACAATGAGCAGTTCTTC
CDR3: CVSTPEGGRSSYNEQFF

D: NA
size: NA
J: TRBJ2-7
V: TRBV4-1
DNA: TGCGCCAGCAGCCAAGATTTCTACATGGGCTTGAGCGAGCAGTACTTC
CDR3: CASSQDFYMGLSEQYF

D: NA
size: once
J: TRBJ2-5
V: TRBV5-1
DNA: TGCGCCAGCAGTTTGGATAGTATCCAAGAGACCCAGTACTTC
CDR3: CASSLDSIQETQYF

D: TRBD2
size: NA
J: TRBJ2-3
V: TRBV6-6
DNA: TGTGCCATCAGTTACACGTGGGCAACCGGGACTAGCGGGAGAGGGACAGATATGCAGTATTTT
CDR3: CAISYTWATGTSGRGTDMQYF

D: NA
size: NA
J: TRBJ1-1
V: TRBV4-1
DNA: TGCGCCAGCAGCCAAGACCGGTACCGATTGAACACTGAGGCTTCCTTT
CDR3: CASSQDRYRLNTEASF

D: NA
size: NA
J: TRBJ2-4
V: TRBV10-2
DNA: TGCGCCAGTATAAGCAGGGGTTTAGGAAACATTCAGTATTTC
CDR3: CASISRGLGNIQYF

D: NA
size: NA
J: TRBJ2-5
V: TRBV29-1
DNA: TGCAGCGTGAGGCGGACAGTGGTAAAGACCCAGTACTTC
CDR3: CSVRRTVVKTQYF

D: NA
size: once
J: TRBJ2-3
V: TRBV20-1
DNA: TGCAGTTCTAGGGGAGCGGGTCTTACAGATATGCAGTATTTT
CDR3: CSSRGAGLTDMQYF

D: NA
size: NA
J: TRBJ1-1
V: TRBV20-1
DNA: TGCAGTGCTACATATCATAAGAGAAACACTGAAGCTTTCTTT
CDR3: CSATYHKRNTEAFF

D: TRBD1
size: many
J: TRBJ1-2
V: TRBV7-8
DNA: TGTGCCAGCAGCCCAGGGGGACAGATTGGTGGCTACACCTTC
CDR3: CASSPGGQIGGYTF

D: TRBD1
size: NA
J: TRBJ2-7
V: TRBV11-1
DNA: TGTGCTGGCAGCCACTGGGACAGCTCCTACGAGCGGTACTTC
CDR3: CAGSHWDSSYERYF

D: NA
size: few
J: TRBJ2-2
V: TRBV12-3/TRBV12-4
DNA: TGTACCAGCAATACCGCCAGGAGAATGAACACCGGGGAGCTGTTTTTT
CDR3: CTSNTARRMNTGELFF

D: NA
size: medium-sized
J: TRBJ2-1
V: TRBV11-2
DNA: TGTGCCAGCAGCTTAGCGGGAAACTCCTACAATGAGCAGTTCTTC
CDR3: CASSLAGNSYNEQFF

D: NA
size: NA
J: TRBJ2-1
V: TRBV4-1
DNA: TGCCCCAGCAGCGCAGCGAGCGCTGGGATTGATGAGCAGATCTTC
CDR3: CPSSAASAGIDEQIF

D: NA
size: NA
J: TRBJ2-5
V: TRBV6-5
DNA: TGTGCCAGCAGCCCGACGGGGAGAGGGACCCAGTACTTC
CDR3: CASSPTGRGTQYF

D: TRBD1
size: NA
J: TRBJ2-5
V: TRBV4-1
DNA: TGTGCCAGCAGCCAAATTGGACAGGGAGAGGCCCAGTACTTC
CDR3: CASSQIGQGEAQYF

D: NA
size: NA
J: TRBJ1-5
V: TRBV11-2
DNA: TGTGCCAACAGCCTGCGACCCGAACCGCCCCAGCATTTT
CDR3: CANSLRPEPPQHF

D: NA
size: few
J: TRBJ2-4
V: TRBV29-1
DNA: TGCGGCGTGCTGCTGGGCTTGGGGTTTGTTAACATTCAGTACTTC
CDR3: CGVLLGLGFVNIQYF

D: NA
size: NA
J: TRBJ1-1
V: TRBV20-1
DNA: TGCAGTGCTTCACCTGCCGACTTGAACACTGAAGCATCCTTT
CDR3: CSASPADLNTEASF

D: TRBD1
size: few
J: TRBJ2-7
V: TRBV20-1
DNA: TGCAGTGCATCCCGGGGGACAGGGTTCCACGAGCAGTACTTC
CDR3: CSASRGTGFHEQYF

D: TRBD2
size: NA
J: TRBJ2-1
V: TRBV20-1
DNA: TGCAGTGTTCGCTTTCGAACTAGCGGGGTTCACTACAATGAGCAGTTATTC
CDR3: CSVRFRTSGVHYNEQLF

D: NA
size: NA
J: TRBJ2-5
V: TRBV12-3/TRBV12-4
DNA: TGTGCCAGCAGTACCATGTACCAAGAGATCCAGTACTTC
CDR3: CASSTMYQEIQYF